The T cell receptor (beta chain) described here comes from a study of blood T cell repertoires in COVID-19. Germline assignment: CDR1 SGHRS and CDR2 YFSETQ. V was trimmed by 0 bases and J by 3 bases, leaving 9 bases between them. This CDR3 has 15 residues. In the authors' workflow: Quantification of nucleated cells was approximated via reference gene primer amplification. TCRdb keeps only in-frame clones here, not all; method: immunoSEQ multiplex PCR. That table is the source of V, J and clone size, and D and trimming were worked out from the DNA. The repertoire holds fewer than 400,000 clones, roughly 90% seen once, with approximately 18% in the top ten.

What was sequenced was PBMCs or T cells enriched from blood (not recorded which). V usage is TRBV5-1 and J usage is TRBJ2-2; no firm D call. This receptor was taken from a woman aged 30 to 39 who had recovered from COVID-19. CDR3 sequence (DNA): TGCGCCAGCAGCTTGGATGCGGTGGACACCGGGGAGCTGTTTTTT. It is translated as CASSLDAVDTGELFF.